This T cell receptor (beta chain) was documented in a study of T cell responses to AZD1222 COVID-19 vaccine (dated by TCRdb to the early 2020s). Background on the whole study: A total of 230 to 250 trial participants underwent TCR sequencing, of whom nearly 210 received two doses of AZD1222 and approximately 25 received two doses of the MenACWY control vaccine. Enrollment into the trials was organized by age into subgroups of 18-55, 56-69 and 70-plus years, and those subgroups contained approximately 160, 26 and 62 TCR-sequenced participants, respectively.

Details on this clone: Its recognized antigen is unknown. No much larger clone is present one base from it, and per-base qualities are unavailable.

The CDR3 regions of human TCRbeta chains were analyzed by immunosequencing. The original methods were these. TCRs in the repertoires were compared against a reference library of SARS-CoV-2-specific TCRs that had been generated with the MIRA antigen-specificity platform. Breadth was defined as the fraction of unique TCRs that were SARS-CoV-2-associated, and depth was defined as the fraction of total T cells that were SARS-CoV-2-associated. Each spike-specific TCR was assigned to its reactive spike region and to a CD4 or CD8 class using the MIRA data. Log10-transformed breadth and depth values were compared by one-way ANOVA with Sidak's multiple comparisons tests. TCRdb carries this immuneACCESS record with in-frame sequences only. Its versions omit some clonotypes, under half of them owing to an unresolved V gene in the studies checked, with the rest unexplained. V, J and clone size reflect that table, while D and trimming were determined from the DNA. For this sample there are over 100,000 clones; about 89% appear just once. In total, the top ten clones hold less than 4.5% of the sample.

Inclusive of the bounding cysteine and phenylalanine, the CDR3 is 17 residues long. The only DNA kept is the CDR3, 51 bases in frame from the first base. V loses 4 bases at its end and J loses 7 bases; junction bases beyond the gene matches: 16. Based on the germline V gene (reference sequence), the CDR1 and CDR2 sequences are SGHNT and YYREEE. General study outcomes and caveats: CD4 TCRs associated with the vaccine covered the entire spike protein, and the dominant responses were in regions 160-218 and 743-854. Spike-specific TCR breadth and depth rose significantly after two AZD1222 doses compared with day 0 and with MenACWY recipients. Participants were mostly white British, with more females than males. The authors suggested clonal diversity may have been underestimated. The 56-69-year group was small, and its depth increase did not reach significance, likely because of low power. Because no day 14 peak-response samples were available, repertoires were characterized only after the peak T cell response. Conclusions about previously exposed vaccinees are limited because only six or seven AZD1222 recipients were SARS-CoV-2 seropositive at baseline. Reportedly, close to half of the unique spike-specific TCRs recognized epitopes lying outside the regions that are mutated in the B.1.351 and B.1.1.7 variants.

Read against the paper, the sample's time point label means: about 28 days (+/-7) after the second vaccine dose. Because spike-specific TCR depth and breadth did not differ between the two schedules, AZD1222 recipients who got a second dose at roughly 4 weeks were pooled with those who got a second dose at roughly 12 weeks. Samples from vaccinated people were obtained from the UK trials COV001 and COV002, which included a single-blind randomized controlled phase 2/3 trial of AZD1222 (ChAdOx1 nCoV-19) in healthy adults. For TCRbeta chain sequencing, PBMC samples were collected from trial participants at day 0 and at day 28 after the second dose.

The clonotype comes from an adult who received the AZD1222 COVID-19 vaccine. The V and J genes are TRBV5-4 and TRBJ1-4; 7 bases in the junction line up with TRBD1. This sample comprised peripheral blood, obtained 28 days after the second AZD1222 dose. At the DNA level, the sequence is TGTGCCAGCAGCCCAAGGGGGTCCAGGGGGGACGGTGAAAAACTGTTTTTT. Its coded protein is CASSPRGSRGDGEKLFF.